A single sample gave rise to the 11 T cell receptor beta chains below, sequenced in a study of vaccination and CD4 T cells after COVID-19. Treatment specified: approximately 10-day PBMC culture with coronavirus spike peptide pools or control peptides (ViraFEST assay). The Oncomine TCR Beta short-read assay sequenced DNA from cultured CD4+ T cells. TCRdb analysed the PCR reads with MiXCR anew, one entry per CDR3 protein. The sample contains 10,000 to 12,000 distinct CDR3 sequences, just under 75% of which appear only once. Their antigens are not known. Sequenced material: CD4+ T cells from blood, cultured in vitro. The receptor set was obtained from a human donor who had recovered from COVID-19.

This rearrangement joins TRBV10-3 to TRBJ1-1; D is ambiguous. Trimming removed 3 bases at V and 3 bases at J, with 8 bases between. CDR3 length equals 13 residues. Germline V CDR1 and CDR2: ENHRY, SYGVKD. Here the CDR3 reads CAISDIRDTEAFF. DNA for the CDR3: TGTGCCATCAGTGACATACGAGACACTGAAGCTTTCTTT.

The genes are TRBV9 and TRBJ1-5, with TRBD1 as a possible D gene (6 bases). The CDR3 has 14 residues. Germline V lookup: CDR1 SGDLS, CDR2 YYNGEE. V gave up 3 bases and J gave up 5 bases, with 12 bases separating them. Written as DNA, the CDR3 is TGTGCCAGCAGCGAAAGGGGGAGCGATCAGCCCCAGCATTTT. Protein sequence: CASSERGSDQPQHF.

By frequency in the sample, this clonotype is medium-sized. The chain uses TRBV25-1 and TRBJ2-5, with D unclear. Germline assignment: CDR1 MGHDK and CDR2 SYGVNS. The CDR3 spans 15 residues. V lost 3 bases and J lost 2, with 13 bases in between. The CDR3 DNA is TGTGCCAGCAGTGAGCGGTTTCTCAGACAAGAGACCCAGTACTTC. As protein: CASSERFLRQETQYF. Full variable domain (missing parts from reference TRBV25-1 and TRBJ2-5): EADIYQTPRYLVIGTGKKITLECSQTMGHDKMYWYQQDPGMELHLIHYSYGVNSTEKGDLSSESTVSRIRTEHFPLTLESARPSHTSQYLCASSERFLRQETQYFGPGTRLLVL.

The V call is TRBV20-1, the J call TRBJ1-2; 8 bases fit TRBD1. In germline, CDR1 is DFQATT, CDR2 SNEGSKA (reference sequence). This CDR3 spans 15 amino acids. The trim removed 4 bases at V and 1 base at J, leaving 8 bases unmatched. The CDR3 region is CSATPQGGVNYGYTF. The DNA for the CDR3 is TGCAGTGCTACACCACAGGGGGGGGTTAACTATGGCTACACCTTC.

This chain joins TRBV27 and TRBJ1-1; D possibly corresponds to TRBD1 (6 bases). The CDR3 contains 14 residues. Trimming cost V 7 bases and J 4 bases, with 16 bases left between them. Germline assignment: CDR1 MNHEY and CDR2 SMNVEV (reference sequence). The chain's CDR3 is CASTKGGRGTEAFF. CDR3 in DNA: TGTGCCAGCACAAAGGGGGGGCGGGGCACTGAAGCTTTCTTT.

The chain joins TRBV7-2 to TRBJ1-1, with D hard to call. This CDR3 contains 15 residues. Germline lookup yields CDR1 SGHTA and CDR2 FQGNSA. The V gene lost 0 bases and the J gene lost 0 bases, with 8 bases spanning the gap. The CDR3, as DNA: TGTGCCAGCAGCTTAGCCGGTAGCCTGAACACTGAAGCTTTCTTT. It translates to CASSLAGSLNTEAFF.

V is TRBV20-1 and J is TRBJ2-3; D possibly matches TRBD1 or TRBD2 (6 bases each). This CDR3 is 16 amino acids long. Trimming removed 5 bases at V and 1 base at J, with 19 bases between. CDR1 and CDR2 from the germline V gene are DFQATT and SNEGSKA (reference sequence). The CDR3 DNA is TGCAGTGCTGATGGGGGTTCGAGGGGGGGCACAGATACGCAGTATTTT. It codes for CSADGGSRGGTDTQYF.

The rearrangement uses TRBV27 and TRBJ1-2; unclear D gene. The CDR3 sequence is 16 residues long. Germline V gene lookup returns CDR1 MNHEY and CDR2 SMNVEV (reference sequence). Trimming shortened V by 2 bases and J by 4 bases, and 17 bases separated the two germline ends. The CDR3 DNA is TGTGCCAGCAGTTTACTCCAAGGTTCCAGCACCTATGGCTACACCTTC. Amino acids: CASSLLQGSSTYGYTF.

This chain connects TRBV7-8 to TRBJ1-5; TRBD1 is a possible D gene (5 bases). Deletions cut 4 bases from V and 6 bases from J, with 10 bases between. The CDR3 has 13 residues. Germline V lookup: CDR1 SGHVS, CDR2 FQNEAQ. The CDR3 DNA follows: TGTGCCAGCAGCTCGCAGGGCGGTCAGCCCCAGCATTTT. Translation gives CASSSQGGQPQHF.

J is TRBJ2-4 and V is TRBV15; D call uncertain. CDR3 length equals 14 residues. Between the trimmed V and J ends, which lost 9 bases and 1 base, there was a span of 13 bases. Germline V gives CDR1 LNHNV, CDR2 YYDKDF (reference sequence). The CDR3 here is CATRPYMAKNIQYF. In DNA, the CDR3 is TGTGCCACGAGACCCTACATGGCCAAAAACATTCAGTACTTC.

The chain uses TRBV6-5 and TRBJ1-2, with D tentatively TRBD1 (5 bases). The CDR3 extends over 11 amino acids. Trimming took 4 bases from V and 8 from J, leaving 8 bases between them. Looked up from germline, CDR1 is MNHEY and CDR2 is SVGAGI. The CDR3 protein is CASSSGSGYTF. In nucleotides, the CDR3 is TGTGCCAGCAGTTCAGGGTCGGGCTACACCTTC.